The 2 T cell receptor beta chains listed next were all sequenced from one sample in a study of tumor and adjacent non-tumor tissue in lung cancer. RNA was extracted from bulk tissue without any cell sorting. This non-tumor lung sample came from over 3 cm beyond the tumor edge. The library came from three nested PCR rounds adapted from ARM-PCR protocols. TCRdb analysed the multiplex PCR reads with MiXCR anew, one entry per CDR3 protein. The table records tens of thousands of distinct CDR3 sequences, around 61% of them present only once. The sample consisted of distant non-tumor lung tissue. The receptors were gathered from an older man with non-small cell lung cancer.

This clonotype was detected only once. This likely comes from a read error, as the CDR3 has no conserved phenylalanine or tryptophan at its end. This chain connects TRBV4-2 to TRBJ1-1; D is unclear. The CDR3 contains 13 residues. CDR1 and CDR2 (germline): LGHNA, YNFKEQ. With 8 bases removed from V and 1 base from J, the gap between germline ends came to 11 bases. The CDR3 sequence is CASGYDGNTEAFS. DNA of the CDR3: TGTGCCAGCGGCTACGACGGGAACACTGAAGCTTTCTCT.

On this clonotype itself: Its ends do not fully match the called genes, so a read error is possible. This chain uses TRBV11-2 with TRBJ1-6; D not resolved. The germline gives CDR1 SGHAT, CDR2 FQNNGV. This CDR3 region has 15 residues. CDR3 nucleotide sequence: TGTGCCAGCAGCTTCACGTCAACGGGATATTCACGCCTCCACTTT. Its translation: CASSFTSTGYSRLHF. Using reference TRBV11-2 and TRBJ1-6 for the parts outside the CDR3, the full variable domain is EAGVAQSPRYKIIEKRQSVAFWCNPISGHATLYWYQQILGQGPKLLIQFQNNGVVDDSQLPKDRFSAERLKGVDSTLKIQPAKLEDSAVYLCASSFTSTGYSRLHFGNGTRLTVT.